This T cell receptor beta chain derives from a study of T cell repertoires in cytomegalovirus infection. Study-wide background: Indications came from public TCR beta signatures; they pointed to CMV infection and to a matching HLA type. Overall study results and limits: Identification of carriers of CMV plus the relevant HLA was performed using cumulative public TCR beta family frequency. CMV-specific TCR beta clonotypes restricted by HLA-C dominated the ex vivo response.

TCRdb reanalysed the reads using MiXCR and keeps one entry per CDR3 protein. The sample contains about 310,000 distinct CDR3 sequences, just under 25% of which appear only once. Comment on this clonotype: Its antigen is undetermined.

The CDR3 length is 14 residues. V shed 3 bases, J shed 4 bases, and the junction held 5 bases outside the gene matches. The V gene's germline CDR1 is SGHKS and CDR2 YYEKEE (reference sequence). The specimen comprised cultured PBMCs, sampled from culture after CMV antigen stimulation. J is TRBJ2-7 and V is TRBV5-5, with 9 bases lining up with TRBD1. The TCR originated in a human donor in good health (CMV status not recorded). Some clones in this sample may be carry-over from other donors' samples. The CDR3 sequence is CASSWGQGRYEQYV. CDR3 sequence (DNA): TGTGCCAGCAGCTGGGGACAGGGTAGGTACGAGCAGTACGTC.